This TCR beta chain was found in a study of T cells in Graves' hyperthyroidism and ophthalmopathy. Study results and limitations: Ophthalmopathy was predicted by the model a median of approximately six months ahead of onset. Blood also contained most expanded thyroid clonotypes above 0.001. Ophthalmopathy stood apart from stable hyperthyroidism in a 13 V-J model.

RNA transcripts served as the template for amplifying TCR beta CDR3 regions. TCR CDR3 underwent first-round RT-PCR with the HTBI primer set. Using its own MiXCR run on the multiplex PCR reads, TCRdb lists one record per CDR3 protein. The table lists about 350,000 distinct CDR3 sequences, roughly 13% of them singletons. This clonotype has a handful of counts. As yet, its antigen is unknown. The diagnoses drew upon clinical symptoms, serum thyroxine and TRAb, thyroid ultrasound and orbital computed tomography. The germline V gene encodes CDR1 KGHSH and CDR2 LQKENI. The CDR3 is made up of 12 amino acids. The trim removed 6 bases at V and 9 bases at J, leaving 6 bases unmatched.

The V gene is TRBV18, the J gene TRBJ2-7; 9 bases match TRBD1. Sequenced material: blood. This sequence originates from a young woman with Graves' hyperthyroidism. The CDR3 DNA sequence: TGTGCCAGCTCGGGACAGGGCGGCCGGCAGTACTTC. Protein product: CASSGQGGRQYF.